This T cell receptor beta chain was identified during a study of blood T cell repertoires in COVID-19. In the study's own analysis: Amplifying reference gene primers gave estimates of nucleated cell counts. Measured with immunoSEQ multiplex PCR; TCRdb has only the in-frame clones, and not every one. For V, J and clone size, that table is used; D and trimming come from the DNA. The sample records about 150,000 clones, approximately 86% being singletons. The TCR was taken from a man aged 45-60 years with active or convalescent COVID-19. Sequences were obtained from peripheral blood.

CDR3 protein: CASSRGLAGTSGDTGELFF. The CDR3 bases are TGTGCCAGTAGTAGGGGACTAGCGGGAACCTCAGGGGACACCGGGGAGCTGTTTTTT. The genes are TRBV19 and TRBJ2-2; 13 bases align to TRBD2. CDR1 and CDR2 (germline): LNHDA, SQIVND (reference sequence). The V segment lost 4 bases and the J segment 3 bases; nucleotides outside the gene matches: 11. This CDR3 spans 19 amino acids.